These 20 T cell receptor beta chains originate from one sample sequenced in a study of shared clonotypes between healthy human individuals (dated by TCRdb to the early 2020s). The library was obtained by the immunoSEQ multiplex PCR assay. TCRdb carries this immuneACCESS record with in-frame sequences only. Its versions omit some clonotypes, under half of them owing to an unresolved V gene in the studies checked, with the rest unexplained. A total of over 2 million clones appear in this sample, 95% of them only once. The ten largest clones capture roughly 0.13% of the sample. Sequencing was done on a sample of naive CD4+ T cells sorted from blood. Explained via the paper, the cell subset or site label denotes: CD45RA+ positively selected. The receptors derive from a man between 18 and 29 years old in good health.

This clone was counted a single time. The chain joins TRBV7-2 to TRBJ2-7, with 9 bases identical to TRBD2. Looked up from germline, CDR1 is SGHTA and CDR2 is FQGNSA. The length of the CDR3 is 15 residues. The J segment lost 3 bases and the V segment lost 5 bases, leaving 8 bases of the junction unmatched. This chain's CDR3 is CASSPGLAGLYEQYF. In DNA form, the CDR3 reads TGTGCCAGCAGCCCGGGGCTAGCGGGGCTCTACGAGCAGTACTTC.

The V and J genes are TRBV30 and TRBJ2-5; D may be TRBD2 (6 bases). This CDR3 comprises 16 residues. V was shortened by 0 bases and J by 1 base, with 15 bases between the two germline ends. Germline CDR1 and CDR2: GTSNPN and SVGIG (reference sequence). CDR3 sequence: CAWSVYSAGLQETQYF. The CDR3 nucleotides read TGTGCCTGGAGTGTTTACAGTGCGGGACTCCAAGAGACCCAGTACTTC. The variable domain in full, completed from reference TRBV30 and TRBJ2-5, reads SQTIHQWPATLVQPVGSPLSLECTVEGTSNPNLYWYRQAAGRGLQLLFYSVGIGQISSEVPQNLSASRPQDRQFILSSKKLLLSDSGFYLCAWSVYSAGLQETQYFGPGTRLLVL.

This clone was seen more than once but under ten times. The gene calls are TRBV18 and TRBJ1-1; unclear D gene. Between the trimmed V and J ends, which lost 2 bases and 4 bases, there was a span of 14 bases. This CDR3 contains 15 residues. CDR1 is KGHSH and CDR2 is LQKENI in the germline V gene. The DNA for the CDR3 is TGTGCCAGCTCACCAGATCTCAGGCAGTCCACTGAAGCTTTCTTT. Its protein is CASSPDLRQSTEAFF.

The chain recombines TRBV6-1 with TRBJ2-3; TRBD2 might be the D (7 bases). Germline assignment: CDR1 MNHNS and CDR2 SASEGT. CDR3 length: 17 amino acids. V dropped 4 bases and J dropped 0 bases, with 17 bases sitting between them. The CDR3 sequence: CASSGGGQGMSTDTQYF. DNA of the CDR3: TGTGCCAGCAGTGGGGGGGGCCAGGGAATGAGCACAGATACGCAGTATTTT.

The chain couples TRBV19 to TRBJ2-7, with TRBD1 identical over 9 bases. From germline, CDR1 is LNHDA and CDR2 SQIVND (reference sequence). The length of the CDR3 is 14 residues. The V and J ends lost 5 bases and 3 bases, in that order; junction bases with no gene match: 5. The CDR3 nucleotides are TGTGCCAGTAGTCTTCCGGGACAGGGCTACGAGCAGTACTTC. Translating gives CASSLPGQGYEQYF. Filled out from reference TRBV19 and TRBJ2-7, the complete variable domain reads DGGITQSPKYLFRKEGQNVTLSCEQNLNHDAMYWYRQDPGQGLRLIYYSQIVNDFQKGDIAEGYSVSREKKESFPLTVTSAQKNPTAFYLCASSLPGQGYEQYFGPGTRLTVT.

This clone appeared a single time. This specimen includes other DNA sequences encoding the same CDR3. The chain employs TRBV5-1 and TRBJ2-7, with D perhaps matching TRBD2 (6 bases). Trimming removed 0 bases at V and 2 bases at J, with 9 bases between. This CDR3 is 14 amino acids long. In germline, CDR1 is SGHRS, CDR2 YFSETQ. CDR3 residues: CASSLGLATYEQYF. In DNA, the CDR3 is TGCGCCAGCAGCTTGGGGCTAGCGACCTACGAGCAGTACTTC.

The V and J genes are TRBV7-5 and TRBJ1-6; the table's D gene call, TRBD1, was not cross checked with the DNA. TRBV7-5 is shown as a pseudogene. CDR3 size: 13 residues. CDR3 region: CARWDRVNSPLHF. The CDR3 DNA is TGTGCCAGATGGGACAGGGTCAATTCACCCCTCCACTTT.

The gene calls are TRBV5-6 and TRBJ1-5; D might be TRBD1 (6 bases). Trimming cost V 5 bases and J 0 bases, with 18 bases left between them. CDR3 size: 17 residues. Germline V gene data show CDR1 as SGHDT and CDR2 as YYEEEE. CDR3 sequence (DNA): TGTGCCAGCAGTTTTGGCCTGGGGGGCTATAGCAATCAGCCCCAGCATTTT. Translation: CASSFGLGGYSNQPQHF.

The table lists this clone with a count of one. The rearrangement joins TRBV28 to TRBJ1-5; 7 bases are shared with TRBD1. This CDR3 is built from 14 residues. The V and J ends lost 5 bases and 2 bases, in that order; junction bases with no gene match: 3. Germline V gene sequence: CDR1 MDHEN, CDR2 SYDVKM. The CDR3 sequence is CASSTGAGNQPQHF. The CDR3 bases are TGTGCCAGCAGTACAGGGGCAGGCAATCAGCCCCAGCATTTT. The entire variable domain, with the rest obtained from reference TRBV28 and TRBJ1-5, is as follows: DVKVTQSSRYLVKRTGEKVFLECVQDMDHENMFWYRQDPGLGLRLIYFSYDVKMKEKGDIPEGYSVSREKKERFSLILESASTNQTSMYLCASSTGAGNQPQHFGDGTRLSIL.

On this clone: Different DNA sequences within this sample yield the same CDR3. This sequence joins TRBV27 and TRBJ2-5, with TRBD1 identical over 7 bases. The CDR3 length is 13 residues. Germline CDR1 is MNHEY and CDR2 is SMNVEV (reference sequence). V lost 5 bases to trimming and J lost 2 bases; unmatched junction nucleotides: 2. CDR3 nucleotide sequence: TGTGCCAGCAGTCTCAGGGGGCAAGAGACCCAGTACTTC. This encodes CASSLRGQETQYF.

Concerning this clone: Other DNA variants within this sample encode the same CDR3. V usage is TRBV6-5 and J usage is TRBJ1-2; TRBD1 agrees at 12 bases. From germline, CDR1 is MNHEY and CDR2 SVGAGI. The CDR3 totals 15 residues. Trimming removed 2 bases from V and 5 bases from J; junction bases left unmatched: 3. CDR3 coding DNA: TGTGCCAGCAGTTACCGGGACAGGGGGCATTATGGCTACACCTTC. Translating it yields CASSYRDRGHYGYTF.

This clone was seen just once. The CDR3: CASTYGQVGYEQYF. DNA of the CDR3: TGTGCCAGCACCTACGGACAGGTAGGCTACGAGCAGTACTTC. The chain combines TRBV6-5 with TRBJ2-7, with 7 bases fitting TRBD1. The V gene's germline CDR1 is MNHEY and CDR2 SVGAGI. There are 14 residues in the CDR3. J gave up 3 bases and V 7 bases, and 9 bases lay outside the gene matches.

The chain couples TRBV5-1 to TRBJ1-2, with 7 bases matching TRBD1. The CDR3 consists of 14 residues. Germline V gene data show CDR1 as SGHRS and CDR2 as YFSETQ. V lost 0 bases and J lost 4; bases outside the gene matches: 3. The CDR3 reads CASSLGDSPYGYTF. The CDR3 nucleotides read TGCGCCAGCAGCTTGGGGGACAGCCCCTATGGCTACACCTTC. The variable domain in full, completed from reference TRBV5-1 and TRBJ1-2, reads KAGVTQTPRYLIKTRGQQVTLSCSPISGHRSVSWYQQTPGQGLQFLFEYFSETQRNKGNFPGRFSGRQFSNSRSEMNVSTLELGDSALYLCASSLGDSPYGYTFGSGTRLTVV.

This chain uses TRBV12-5 with TRBJ2-3; D unresolved. Trimming took 3 bases from V and 6 from J, leaving 16 bases between them. Germline CDR1 and CDR2: LGHNT and FRNRAP. The CDR3 spans 15 residues. This CDR3 reads CASGLGHHPADTQYF. The CDR3 bases are TGTGCTAGTGGTTTAGGGCACCACCCAGCGGATACGCAGTATTTT.

This clone was seen once. J is TRBJ1-2 and V is TRBV7-8; no clear D. V was clipped by 2 bases and J by 4 bases, with 14 bases between them. Looked up from germline, CDR1 is SGHVS and CDR2 is FQNEAQ. This CDR3 comprises 15 residues. The CDR3 region is CASSLSGPSVYGYTF. CDR3 coding DNA: TGTGCCAGCAGCTTATCCGGCCCCTCTGTCTATGGCTACACCTTC.

This rearrangement joins TRBV5-1 to TRBJ1-2, with D maybe TRBD1 (5 bases). The germline V gene has CDR1 SGHRS and CDR2 YFSETQ. V lost 6 bases and J 6 bases, leaving 18 bases between the germline ends. The CDR3 has 14 residues. Here the CDR3 reads CASTPFGDRHGYTF. Here the CDR3 DNA reads TGCGCCAGCACCCCCTTTGGGGACCGTCATGGCTACACCTTC.

J is TRBJ1-1 and V is TRBV7-8, with no clear D. Looked up from germline, CDR1 is SGHVS and CDR2 is FQNEAQ. The ends were cut back, 6 bases at V and 1 base at J, with 12 bases in the middle. The CDR3 runs 14 residues. The CDR3 spells CASRDDYKNTEAFF. In DNA, the CDR3 is TGTGCCAGCAGGGACGATTACAAGAACACTGAAGCTTTCTTT.

The chain employs TRBV10-3 and TRBJ1-2, with a weak D call TRBD1 (6 bases). CDR1 is ENHRY, CDR2 SYGVKD, per germline. Trimming stripped 5 bases from V and 2 bases from J, with 12 bases between. CDR3 size: 14 residues. The CDR3 region is CAISMGQLNYGYTF. The CDR3 DNA reads as TGTGCCATCAGTATGGGACAACTGAACTATGGCTACACCTTC.

The chain employs TRBV5-6 and TRBJ2-7; either TRBD1 or TRBD2 may fit D (6 bases each). Between the trimmed V and J ends, which lost 3 bases and 8 bases, there was a span of 18 bases. This CDR3 is 14 amino acids long. CDR1 SGHDT and CDR2 YYEEEE come from the germline V gene. The CDR3 loop reads CASSWGSGAPKQYF. The CDR3 DNA sequence: TGTGCCAGCAGCTGGGGGTCGGGGGCGCCGAAGCAGTACTTC.

This chain joins TRBV28 and TRBJ1-2; D gene ambiguous. Germline V gene sequence: CDR1 MDHEN, CDR2 SYDVKM. The germline V and J ends were trimmed by 7 bases and 8 bases, with 14 bases remaining between them. The CDR3 spans 12 residues. The CDR3 DNA follows: TGTGCCAGCATTCCCGGCTCCGGCGGCTACACCTTC. Protein sequence: CASIPGSGGYTF.